The 15 T cell receptor beta chains reported below all come from one sample, sequenced in a study of T cells in localized non-small cell lung cancer. Assay used: immunoSEQ multiplex PCR; TCRdb lists only in-frame clones, some missing. The sample yields about 48,000 clones, 70% to 80% seen once. The specimen was peripheral blood, collected before any cancer treatment. The source of these receptors is a man aged 35 to 70 with stage I squamous cell lung carcinoma.

This clone was seen a few times. The rearrangement links TRBV28 to TRBJ1-1; a weak D match, TRBD1 (5 bases). Germline CDR1 reads MDHEN; CDR2 reads SYDVKM. V lost 8 bases to trimming and J lost 6 bases, with 22 bases between them. The CDR3 consists of 15 residues. The chain's CDR3 is CASPPGQRGFAEAFF. The CDR3 DNA reads as TGTGCCAGCCCCCCGGGGCAGAGAGGGTTTGCTGAAGCTTTCTTT.

The count of this clone is one. The chain couples TRBV7-3 to TRBJ2-6; maybe TRBD1 (5 bases). There are 16 residues in the CDR3. V lost 3 bases, J lost 0 bases, and 9 bases lay in between. CDR1 and CDR2 from the germline V gene are SGHTA and FQGTGA. The CDR3: CASSFTGFSGANVLTF. The CDR3 nucleotides are TGTGCCAGCAGCTTTACAGGCTTCTCTGGGGCCAACGTCCTGACTTTC.

The gene calls are TRBV19 and TRBJ2-1; D is unresolved. In germline, CDR1 is LNHDA, CDR2 SQIVND (reference sequence). Trimming shortened V by 5 bases and J by 4 bases, and 6 bases separated the two germline ends. This CDR3 comprises 12 residues. The CDR3 reads CASSRRYNEQFF. The CDR3 nucleotides read TGTGCCAGTAGTCGACGGTACAATGAGCAGTTCTTC. Complete variable domain (other parts from reference TRBV19 and TRBJ2-1): DGGITQSPKYLFRKEGQNVTLSCEQNLNHDAMYWYRQDPGQGLRLIYYSQIVNDFQKGDIAEGYSVSREKKESFPLTVTSAQKNPTAFYLCASSRRYNEQFFGPGTRLTVL.

This sequence joins TRBV7-2 and TRBJ1-5, with 9 bases identical to TRBD1. In germline, CDR1 is SGHTA, CDR2 FQGNSA. V was pared by 0 bases and J by 7 bases, with 7 bases of the junction left unmatched. The CDR3 runs to 16 residues. The CDR3 loop reads CASSLARTGDGQPQHF. The CDR3 DNA is TGTGCCAGCAGCTTAGCGAGGACAGGGGACGGACAGCCCCAGCATTTT.

This clone was detected once. This chain joins TRBV11-2 and TRBJ1-1; TRBD1 matches 8 bases. The germline CDR1 and CDR2 sequences are SGHAT and FQNNGV. The CDR3 loop spans 13 amino acids. The V gene end was trimmed by 5 bases and the J gene end by 11 bases; junction bases not matched to a gene: 10. CDR3 in amino acids: CASSSYRGETAFF. The CDR3 bases are TGTGCCAGCAGCAGCTACAGGGGGGAAACGGCTTTCTTT.

This clone was observed a handful of times. The chain employs TRBV30 and TRBJ1-1; no definite D call. CDR3 size: 13 residues. Trimming removed 0 bases from V and 4 bases from J, with 9 bases in between. The germline V gene has CDR1 GTSNPN and CDR2 SVGIG (reference sequence). This chain's CDR3 is CAWSVPEITEAFF. In DNA form, the CDR3 reads TGTGCCTGGAGTGTACCAGAGATCACTGAAGCTTTCTTT.

V gene TRBV30 combines with J gene TRBJ2-3; TRBD2 is a possible D gene (7 bases). V was cut by 4 bases and J by 0 bases, with 17 bases left in between. The germline CDR1 and CDR2 sequences are GTSNPN and SVGIG (reference sequence). The CDR3 sequence is 16 residues long. The CDR3 DNA sequence: TGTGCCTGGACCCTCGGGGGGCCGACGAGCACAGATACGCAGTATTTT. Translating gives CAWTLGGPTSTDTQYF. Full variable domain (outside the CDR3, taken from reference TRBV30 and TRBJ2-3): SQTIHQWPATLVQPVGSPLSLECTVEGTSNPNLYWYRQAAGRGLQLLFYSVGIGQISSEVPQNLSASRPQDRQFILSSKKLLLSDSGFYLCAWTLGGPTSTDTQYFGPGTRLTVL.

The chain joins TRBV6-5 to TRBJ1-6; unclear D gene. CDR1 and CDR2 (germline): MNHEY, SVGAGI. This CDR3 has 15 amino acids. V was trimmed by 5 bases and J by 3 bases, leaving 11 bases between them. CDR3 sequence: CASSQMRNYNSPLHF. The CDR3 bases are TGTGCCAGCAGTCAGATGAGAAACTATAATTCACCCCTCCACTTT.

The chain combines TRBV5-8 with TRBJ2-5; D call uncertain. Germline V CDR1 and CDR2: SGHTS, YDEGEE. V gave up 2 bases and J gave up 5 bases, with 10 bases separating them. There are 13 residues in the CDR3. CDR3 amino acids: CASSFSPDETQYF. CDR3 sequence (DNA): TGTGCCAGCAGCTTTAGCCCGGATGAGACCCAGTACTTC.

This chain connects TRBV9 to TRBJ1-3; unclear D gene. Germline V gene data show CDR1 as SGDLS and CDR2 as YYNGEE. Trimming stripped 3 bases from V and 0 bases from J, with 13 bases between. CDR3 length equals 16 residues. CDR3 protein: CASSATQVDSGNTIYF. The CDR3 DNA reads as TGTGCCAGCAGCGCCACCCAGGTGGACTCTGGAAACACCATATATTTT.

This clone was seen more than once but under ten times. This chain links TRBV7-2 with TRBJ1-6; D is unclear. Trimming removed 1 base at V and 9 bases at J, with 10 bases between. This CDR3 region has 14 residues. The germline V gene has CDR1 SGHTA and CDR2 FQGNSA. The CDR3 DNA sequence: TGTGCCAGCAGCTTAGGGGATGCGGCTTCACCCCTCCACTTT. This gives the protein CASSLGDAASPLHF.

V is TRBV7-9 and J is TRBJ1-1; TRBD1 is a possible D gene (6 bases). This CDR3 region has 13 residues. Germline V gene sequence: CDR1 SEHNR, CDR2 FQNEAQ (reference sequence). The ends were cut back, 5 bases at V and 11 bases at J, with 18 bases in the middle. Written as DNA, the CDR3 is TGTGCCAGCAGCGGAAATCAGGGGCCCTTGGCTTTCTTT. As protein: CASSGNQGPLAFF.

The genes are TRBV7-3 and TRBJ2-3; D is unclear. Trimming pared 3 bases from V and 4 bases from J, leaving 11 bases between. Germline V lookup: CDR1 SGHTA, CDR2 FQGTGA. The CDR3 sequence is 14 residues long. The CDR3 region is CASSFRQGSDTQYF. As DNA, the CDR3 is TGTGCCAGCAGCTTCCGTCAAGGGTCAGATACGCAGTATTTT.

The chain joins TRBV18 to TRBJ1-2, with D tentatively TRBD1 (5 bases). Trimming shortened V by 3 bases and J by 0 bases, and 14 bases separated the two germline ends. Per germline, CDR1 KGHSH and CDR2 LQKENI. This CDR3 comprises 16 residues. The CDR3 DNA reads as TGTGCCAGCTCACCCCAGTTAACAGGACCTAACTATGGCTACACCTTC. Its protein product is CASSPQLTGPNYGYTF.

This clone is deemed medium-sized (0.01 to 0.1%). The rearrangement uses TRBV11-2 and TRBJ1-2, with 7 nucleotides matching TRBD1. In germline, CDR1 is SGHAT, CDR2 FQNNGV. The CDR3 has 14 residues. The junction had 6 bases not matched to a gene; V was cut back by 0 bases and J by 8 bases. The CDR3 protein is CASSLDQGESGYTF. CDR3 sequence (DNA): TGTGCCAGCAGCTTAGATCAGGGGGAGTCCGGCTACACCTTC.